Sequencing of this T cell receptor beta chain was carried out in a study of T-cell reconstitution after alpha-beta-depleted transplantation in children. Germline CDR1 reads LGHNA; CDR2 reads YNFKEQ. The CDR3 is made up of 16 amino acids. V gave up 0 bases and J gave up 1 base, with 12 bases separating them. Unique molecular identifiers were used to barcode this TCRbeta library. Using its own MiXCR run on the PCR reads, TCRdb lists one record per CDR3 protein. The table shows around 600,000 distinct CDR3 sequences, with roughly a tenth occurring only once. The sample holds a few counts of this clonotype.

The receptor comes from a human donor who donated a stem cell graft to a child with acute myeloid leukemia. The rearrangement uses TRBV4-2 and TRBJ1-1; D remains ambiguous. This material consisted of PBMCs from the stem cell graft donor, taken from the stem cell graft. DNA of the CDR3: TGTGCCAGCAGCCAAGATAGGCCCAGAGAGAACACTGAAGCTTTCTTT. Residues: CASSQDRPRENTEAFF.